This entry concerns a single T cell receptor (beta chain). The sample originates from a study of blood T cell repertoires in COVID-19. Overall study context: The cDNA or gDNA used as material had been derived from T cells, B-cell-depleted T cells, or PBMCs.

Method: immunoSEQ multiplex PCR; TCRdb's copy keeps in-frame clones and lacks some. The repertoire has about 360,000 clones, 81% of them found once; the top ten carry 0.85% to 1.3%. In germline, CDR1 is MNHEY, CDR2 SVGAGI. This CDR3 region has 16 residues. With V trimmed by 3 bases and J by 6 bases, 5 bases remained unmatched. J is TRBJ2-1 and V is TRBV6-5; 13 bases agree with TRBD2. This clonotype was sampled from a human donor with acute or convalescent COVID-19. The donor label of this sample is uncertain. Specimen: peripheral blood. The DNA of the CDR3 is TGTGCCAGCAGTTATGATGGACTAGCGGGGGCCAATGAGCAGTTCTTC. Translation: CASSYDGLAGANEQFF.